The rows below give T cell receptor beta chains drawn from one sample of a study of control samples from healthy donors and cancer patients. TCRdb's copy holds only in-frame clones and misses some; the assay was immunoSEQ multiplex PCR. The sample contains 110,000 to 150,000 clones, about 88% of which appear only once. Sequencing used blood. The origin of the receptors is a woman aged 25 to 39 in good health. The CDR3 runs from the conserved cysteine through the conserved F or W. Each record gives: clone size, D gene, J gene, V gene, CDR3 protein, CDR3 DNA. A D gene is named only where the DNA matches it firmly. Some rows have no size entry. The others give once, few or many, or a class for an expanded clone.

clone size: .; D gene: TRBD2; J gene: TRBJ2-4; V gene: TRBV28; CDR3 protein: CASGLAGRGLNIQYF; CDR3 DNA: TGTGCCAGCGGGCTAGCGGGCAGGGGCCTAAACATTCAGTACTTC
clone size: .; D gene: .; J gene: TRBJ1-5; V gene: TRBV19; CDR3 protein: CASSARAGNQPQHF; CDR3 DNA: TGTGCCAGTAGTGCCCGGGCCGGTAATCAGCCCCAGCATTTT
clone size: .; D gene: .; J gene: TRBJ1-5; V gene: TRBV5-5; CDR3 protein: CASSVQGGDQPQHF; CDR3 DNA: TGTGCCAGCAGCGTACAGGGAGGTGATCAGCCCCAGCATTTT
clone size: .; D gene: TRBD1; J gene: TRBJ1-2; V gene: TRBV5-4; CDR3 protein: CASSDPGQAAYGYTF; CDR3 DNA: TGTGCCAGCAGCGACCCGGGACAGGCCGCCTATGGCTACACCTTC
clone size: .; D gene: TRBD2; J gene: TRBJ2-5; V gene: TRBV5-1; CDR3 protein: CASRTSGGETQYF; CDR3 DNA: TGCGCCAGTCGGACTAGCGGGGGGGAGACCCAGTACTTC
clone size: .; D gene: TRBD1; J gene: TRBJ1-1; V gene: TRBV5-6; CDR3 protein: CASSLGTGSGTEAFF; CDR3 DNA: TGTGCCAGCAGCTTGGGGACAGGGTCGGGCACTGAAGCTTTCTTT
clone size: once; D gene: .; J gene: TRBJ2-1; V gene: TRBV5-5; CDR3 protein: CASSLRSGSYNEQFF; CDR3 DNA: TGTGCCAGCAGCTTGCGTAGCGGTAGCTACAATGAGCAGTTCTTC
clone size: .; D gene: .; J gene: TRBJ2-7; V gene: TRBV6-5; CDR3 protein: CASRNSGSSIDEQYF; CDR3 DNA: TGTGCCAGCAGGAACTCAGGGTCGTCTATCGACGAGCAGTACTTC
clone size: .; D gene: .; J gene: TRBJ1-2; V gene: TRBV19; CDR3 protein: CASSIRGQIGYTF; CDR3 DNA: TGTGCCAGTAGTATTCGTGGGCAGATCGGCTACACCTTC
clone size: .; D gene: TRBD2; J gene: TRBJ2-1; V gene: TRBV19; CDR3 protein: CASSKLAGYNEQFF; CDR3 DNA: TGTGCCAGTAGTAAACTAGCGGGATACAATGAGCAGTTCTTC
clone size: few; D gene: .; J gene: TRBJ2-7; V gene: TRBV5-4; CDR3 protein: CASSRSGYEQYF; CDR3 DNA: TGTGCCAGCAGCCGTTCGGGGTACGAGCAGTACTTC
clone size: .; D gene: .; J gene: TRBJ1-1; V gene: TRBV30; CDR3 protein: CAWSYSGNTEAFF; CDR3 DNA: TGTGCCTGGAGTTATTCGGGGAACACTGAAGCTTTCTTT
clone size: few; D gene: .; J gene: TRBJ1-1; V gene: TRBV29-1; CDR3 protein: CSVEEQGGRGAFF; CDR3 DNA: TGCAGCGTTGAAGAGCAAGGGGGAAGAGGAGCTTTCTTT
clone size: few; D gene: TRBD2; J gene: TRBJ2-7; V gene: TRBV2; CDR3 protein: CASTEGRLAGSYEQYF; CDR3 DNA: TGTGCCAGCACCGAAGGCCGACTAGCGGGGTCCTACGAGCAGTACTTC